This TCR beta chain was captured in a study of cytomegalovirus exposure and HLA in healthy donors. Overall study findings and caveats: Common viral pathogens (according to a later analysis) appeared linked to several of the most significant clusters. There were a few CMV-associated chains whose specificity for CMV antigens was confirmed in vitro. Across donors, most TCRs were seen rarely, yet some public ones were widespread.

Amplification used 60 Vbeta primers and 13 Jbeta primers. The table came from immunoSEQ multiplex PCR; TCRdb's copy has only in-frame clones and leaves some out. This table has 100,000 to 150,000 clones, roughly 71% appearing once. On this clone itself: Its target is unknown.

The germline CDR1 and CDR2 sequences are SGHRS and YFSETQ. Trimming at V came to 4 bases and at J to 8 bases, leaving 8 bases not matched to a gene. The CDR3 is 14 amino acids. The gene calls are TRBV5-1 and TRBJ1-4; 7 nucleotides match TRBD1. Input material: PBMCs. The sequence came from a woman aged 45-65 years in good health and CMV-seropositive. CDR3 DNA sequence: TGCGCCAGCAGCGCGTTAGGGACAGACGAAAAACTGTTTTTT. Translating it yields CASSALGTDEKLFF.